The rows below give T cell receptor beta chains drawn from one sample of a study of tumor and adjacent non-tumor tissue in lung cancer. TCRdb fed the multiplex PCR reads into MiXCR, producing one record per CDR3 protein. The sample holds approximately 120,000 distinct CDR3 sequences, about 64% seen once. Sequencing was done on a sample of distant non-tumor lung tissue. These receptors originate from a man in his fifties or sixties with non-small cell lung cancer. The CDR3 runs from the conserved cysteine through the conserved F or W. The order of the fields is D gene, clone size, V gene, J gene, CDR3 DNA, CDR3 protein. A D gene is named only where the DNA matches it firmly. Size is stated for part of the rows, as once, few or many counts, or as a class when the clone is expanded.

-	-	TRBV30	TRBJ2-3	TGTGCCGTCGAGTGGGAGAGCACAGATACGGAGTATTTT	CAVEWESTDTEYF
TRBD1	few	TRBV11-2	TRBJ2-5	TGTGTCAGCAACTACGGACAGGGGGGATTCGAGACCCAGTACTTC	CVSNYGQGGFETQYF
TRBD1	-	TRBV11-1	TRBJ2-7	TGTACTAGCAGCACCGCGGGACAGGGGCGTTACAAGCAGTACTTC	CTSSTAGQGRYKQYF
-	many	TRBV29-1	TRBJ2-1	TGCAGCGTTGAAGATCTGGCCAGCAATGAGCAGTTCTTC	CSVEDLASNEQFF
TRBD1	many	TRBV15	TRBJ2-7	TGTGCCACCAGCAGCGACCAGGGGGAGATGAGGGACGAGCAGTACTTC	CATSSDQGEMRDEQYF
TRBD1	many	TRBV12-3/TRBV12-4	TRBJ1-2	TGTGCCAGCAGTTTAACGGCGGGGGACAGCTTTAACTATGGCTACACCTTC	CASSLTAGDSFNYGYTF
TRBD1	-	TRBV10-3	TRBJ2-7	TGTGCCATCAGTGAGTCAGAGACAGGGTCCTACGAGCAGTACTTC	CAISESETGSYEQYF
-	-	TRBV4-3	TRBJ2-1	TGCGCCGGCAGCGTCTCAGGGGCACACAATGAGCGGTTCTTC	CAGSVSGAHNERFF
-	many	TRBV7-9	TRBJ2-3	TGTGCCAGCAGCTTAGAGGACTTAGTCTGGGATACGCAGTATTTT	CASSLEDLVWDTQYF
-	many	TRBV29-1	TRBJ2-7	TGCAGCGTTTTGGGAGAAACCTCTGCTTACGAGCAGTACTTC	CSVLGETSAYEQYF
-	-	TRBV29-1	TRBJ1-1	TGCAGTGTTGATCCACGCAAGACATTCTTTGGCACTGAAGCTTTCTTT	CSVDPRKTFFGTEAFF
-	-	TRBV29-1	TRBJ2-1	TGCAGCGGACGGGGGCTCTACAGTGAGCAGTTCTTC	CSGRGLYSEQFF
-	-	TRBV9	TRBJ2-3	TGTGCCAGCTGCGTAGATGGGGTCAGAGATACGCAGTATTTT	CASCVDGVRDTQYF
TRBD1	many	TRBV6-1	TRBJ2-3	TGTGCCAGCGTATCCGGACAGGGCATAAGCACAGATACGCAGTATTTT	CASVSGQGISTDTQYF
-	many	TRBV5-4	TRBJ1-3	TGTGCCAGCAGAATCTTCCCTGGAAACACCATATATTTT	CASRIFPGNTIYF
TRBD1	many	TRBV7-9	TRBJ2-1	TGTGCCAGCAGCTTAGCGCATATTAAGGGACAGTCCTACAATGAGCAGTTCTTC	CASSLAHIKGQSYNEQFF
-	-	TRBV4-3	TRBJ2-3	TGTACCAGCAGCCAGGAGACCGGAGATACGCAGTATTTT	CTSSQETGDTQYF
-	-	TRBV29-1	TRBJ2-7	TGCATCGTTGTGGGTAGGGCCGACGAGCAGTACTTC	CIVVGRADEQYF
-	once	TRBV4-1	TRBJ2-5	TGCGCCAGCAGCCGGGCCCTGGGAGAGGTCCAATACTTC	CASSRALGEVQYF
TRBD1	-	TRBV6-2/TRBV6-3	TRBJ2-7	TGTGCCAGCACTACCGGGACAGGCAGATCCTACGAGCAGTACTTC	CASTTGTGRSYEQYF
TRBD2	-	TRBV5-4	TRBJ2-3	TGTGCCTGCAGCCCCCGGACTAGCGGGAATCGAGATACGCGGTATTTT	CACSPRTSGNRDTRYF
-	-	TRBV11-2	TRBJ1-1	TGTGGCAGTAACCCAAAGGGTGGAGGTGTCACCGAAGCTTTCTTT	CGSNPKGGGVTEAFF
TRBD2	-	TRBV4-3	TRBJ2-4	TGCGCCAACAGCCAGGTGACTAGCGGTCTAGCCAAAAACATTCAGTACTTC	CANSQVTSGLAKNIQYF
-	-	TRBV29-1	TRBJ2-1	TGCAGCGGTGTAGCGGAGGCCAGGTACAATGAGCAGTTCTTC	CSGVAEARYNEQFF
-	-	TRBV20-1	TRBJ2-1	TGCAATGCTAGAGAGACTCAACAGGGTGAGCAGTTTTTC	CNARETQQGEQFF
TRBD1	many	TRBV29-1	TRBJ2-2	TGCAGCCTGAAGGACAGGGGAGGGCCCGGGGAGCTGTTTTTT	CSLKDRGGPGELFF
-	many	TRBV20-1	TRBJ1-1	TGCAGTGCTAGAGGGACATCGCAATACACTGAAGCTTTCTTT	CSARGTSQYTEAFF
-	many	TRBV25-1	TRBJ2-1	TGTGCCAGCAGTGACGCTACGAAGGGGGACAATGAGCAGTTCTTC	CASSDATKGDNEQFF
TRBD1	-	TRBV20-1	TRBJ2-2	TGCAGTGCCCTAGGACAGGGCTGGACCGGGAAGCTTTTTTTT	CSALGQGWTGKLFF
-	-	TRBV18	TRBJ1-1	TGTGCCAGCTCACCGAATCCAGGAAACACTGAAGCTTTCTTT	CASSPNPGNTEAFF
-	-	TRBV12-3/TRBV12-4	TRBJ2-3	TGTGCCAGCAGTCAAAGATCGGGGTACCGCACAGATACGCAGTATTTT	CASSQRSGYRTDTQYF
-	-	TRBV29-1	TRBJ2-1	TGCAGCGTTGTGGGAACCGGTGAGCTGTTCTTC	CSVVGTGELFF
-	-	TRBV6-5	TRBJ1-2	TGTGCCAGCAGTTCCTCCGGGGGTGATGACTACACCTTC	CASSSSGGDDYTF
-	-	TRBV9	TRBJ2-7	TGTGCCAGCAGCGTGGGCAGGGGTTCCTACGAGCAGTACTTC	CASSVGRGSYEQYF
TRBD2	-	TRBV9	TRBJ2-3	TGTGCCAGCAGCCTGACTAGCGGGAGGGACACGCACAACACAGATACGCAGTATTTT	CASSLTSGRDTHNTDTQYF
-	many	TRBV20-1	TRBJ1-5	TGCAGTGCTAGGAGGACAGTAAATCAGCCCCAGCATTTT	CSARRTVNQPQHF
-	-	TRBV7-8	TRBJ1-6	TGTGCCAGCGGCTCCAGTGGGAACGATTCACCCCTCCACTTT	CASGSSGNDSPLHF
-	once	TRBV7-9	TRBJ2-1	TGTGCCAGCAGTCCTATGTGCAATGAGCAGTTCTTC	CASSPMCNEQFF
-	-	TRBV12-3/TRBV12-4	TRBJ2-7	TGTGCCATTAATGGGTCCTACGAGCAGTACTTC	CAINGSYEQYF
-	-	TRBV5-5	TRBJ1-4	TGTGCCAGCGGAACGAGCTCAGGAGCTTATGAAAAACTGTTTTTT	CASGTSSGAYEKLFF
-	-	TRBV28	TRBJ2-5	TGTGCCAGCAGTTCGGGTTTGGACATGGGAAGAAGGGAGACCCAGTACTTC	CASSSGLDMGRRETQYF
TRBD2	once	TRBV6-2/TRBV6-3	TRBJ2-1	TGTGCCAACAGTACCGAGCGGGAGGGTGTACATGAGCAGTTCTTC	CANSTEREGVHEQFF